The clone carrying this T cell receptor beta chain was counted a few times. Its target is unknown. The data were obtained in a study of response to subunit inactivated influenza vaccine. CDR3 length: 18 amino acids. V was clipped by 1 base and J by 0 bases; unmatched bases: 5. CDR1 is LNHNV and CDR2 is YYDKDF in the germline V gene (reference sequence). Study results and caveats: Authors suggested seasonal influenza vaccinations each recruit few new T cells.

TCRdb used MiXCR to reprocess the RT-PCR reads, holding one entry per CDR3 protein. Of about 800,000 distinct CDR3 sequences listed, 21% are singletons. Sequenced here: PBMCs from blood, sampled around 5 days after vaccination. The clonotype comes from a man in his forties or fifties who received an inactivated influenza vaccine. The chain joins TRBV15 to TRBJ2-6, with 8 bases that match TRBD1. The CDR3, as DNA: TGTGCCACCAGCAGAGGAACAGGGGGTCGCTCTGGGGCCAACGTCCTGACTTTC. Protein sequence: CATSRGTGGRSGANVLTF.